This TCR beta chain comes out of a study of Ad26.COV2.S vaccination and SARS-CoV-2 variants. Study information: A participant enrolled in the COV1001 Ad26.COV2.S trial arm provided the sample. Recipients of Ad26.COV2.S got it intramuscularly, once or twice 56 days apart. Study-wide results and caveats: Substantial post-vaccination breadth of spike-specific CD8+ and CD4+ T cell responses was reported.

The CDR3 is 12 residues long. As for this clone: Its matching antigen is unknown. An end of the junction does not agree with germline; a read error may underlie this.

Documented treatment: some 19 received Ad26.COV2.S at low or high dose, single or two shots; several received placebo; per-sample allocation not given. Sampling was performed 63 days after the first vaccine or placebo injection. Boston provided a donor who was an adult aged 18-55 years. Measured with immunoSEQ multiplex PCR; TCRdb has only the in-frame clones, and not every one. The repertoire consists of about 350,000 clones, with about 88% occurring once and the leading ten covering 6.4%. The receptor was isolated from a person aged 18 to 59 who received the Ad26.COV2.S COVID-19 vaccine or a placebo. This chain joins TRBV12-3 or TRBV12-4 and TRBJ2-4, with D maybe TRBD2 (6 bases). Here the sequenced sample was peripheral blood, taken in a trial of Ad26.COV2.S vaccine versus placebo. CDR3 residues: CASSLSSGLINF. The CDR3 coding sequence is TGTGCCAGCAGTTTATCGTCGGGACTGATAAACTTC.